This TCR beta chain was observed in a study of shared clonotypes between healthy human individuals. The CDR3 spans 15 residues. V was trimmed by 6 bases and J by 4 bases, leaving 15 bases between them. Looked up from germline, CDR1 is LNHDA and CDR2 is SQIVND (reference sequence). The data were produced by immunoSEQ multiplex PCR, yet TCRdb's version contains in-frame clones alone and is incomplete. Among roughly 760,000 clones, less than 85% were seen once, and the ten largest hold approximately 1.6%. General study points: Researchers sampled only blood; tissue repertoires likely differ. Inspection by rarefaction showed sorted-subset sequencing to be incomplete despite large depth.

With regard to this clone: Its specificity is not known.

The sequenced sample was memory CD4+ T cells sorted from blood. Subset specified: CD45RA-negative fraction. This clonotype was sampled from a woman in her thirties in good health. This sequence joins TRBV19 and TRBJ1-4; TRBD1 is a possible D gene (5 bases). The CDR3 DNA is TGTGCCAGTAGCAATGCCCAGGGCCGTAATGAAAAACTGTTTTTT. It codes for CASSNAQGRNEKLFF.